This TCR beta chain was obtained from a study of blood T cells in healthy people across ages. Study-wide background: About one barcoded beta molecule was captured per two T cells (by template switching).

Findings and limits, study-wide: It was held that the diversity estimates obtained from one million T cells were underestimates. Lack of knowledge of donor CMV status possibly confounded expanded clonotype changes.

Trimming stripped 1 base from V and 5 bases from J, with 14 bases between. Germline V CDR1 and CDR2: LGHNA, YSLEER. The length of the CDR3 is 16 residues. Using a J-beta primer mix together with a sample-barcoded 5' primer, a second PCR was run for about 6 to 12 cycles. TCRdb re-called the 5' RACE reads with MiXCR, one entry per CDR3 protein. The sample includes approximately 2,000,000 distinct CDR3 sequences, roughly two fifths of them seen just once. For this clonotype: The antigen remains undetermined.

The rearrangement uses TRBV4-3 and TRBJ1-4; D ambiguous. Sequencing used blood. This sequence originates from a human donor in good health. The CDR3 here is CASSQGPSTGNEKLFF. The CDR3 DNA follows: TGCGCCAGCAGCCAAGGGCCTTCGACGGGGAATGAAAAACTGTTTTTT.